Presented here are 19 T cell receptor beta chains from one specimen sequenced in a study of OX40 agonist ivuxolimab in advanced cancers. The repertoire was sequenced with immunoSEQ multiplex PCR; TCRdb's copy has only in-frame clones and lacks some. This sample yields about 140,000 clones, of which roughly 91% are seen a single time; more than 0.8% belongs to the top ten. Sequenced here: CD4+ or CD8+ T cells sorted from blood, sampled in a trial of the OX40 agonist ivuxolimab. All receptors come from an adult with an advanced solid tumor such as melanoma, head and neck, liver or kidney cancer.

Turning to this clone: The sample holds other DNA sequences that translate to the same CDR3. The genes are TRBV6-6 and TRBJ2-7; D may be TRBD2 (5 bases). Germline V gene sequence: CDR1 MNHNY, CDR2 SVGAGI (reference sequence). V was cut by 3 bases and J by 0 bases, with 9 bases left in between. This CDR3 is built from 14 residues. The CDR3 DNA is TGTGCCAGCAGTTATTCTGGGAGCTCCTACGAGCAGTACTTC. The encoded protein is CASSYSGSSYEQYF.

V is TRBV6-5 and J is TRBJ1-3, with D perhaps matching TRBD1 (6 bases). Trimming left V 5 bases short and J 0 bases short, with 8 bases between. Looked up from germline, CDR1 is MNHEY and CDR2 is SVGAGI. The CDR3 has 14 residues. The CDR3 DNA reads TGTGCCAGCAGTCGGGACATCTCTGGAAACACCATATATTTT. It specifies CASSRDISGNTIYF.

The V gene is TRBV7-9, the J gene TRBJ1-3; no firm D call. The CDR3 is made up of 14 amino acids. V was clipped by 5 bases and J by 4 bases, with 12 bases between them. Germline V lookup: CDR1 SEHNR, CDR2 FQNEAQ (reference sequence). The chain's CDR3 is CASSLAHGGNTIYF. The CDR3 bases are TGTGCCAGCAGCCTCGCCCACGGCGGAAACACCATATATTTT. The full variable domain, with the rest looked up from reference TRBV7-9 and TRBJ1-3, is DTGVSQNPRHKITKRGQNVTFRCDPISEHNRLYWYRQTLGQGPEFLTYFQNEAQLEKSRLLSDRFSAERPKGSFSTLEIQRTEQGDSAMYLCASSLAHGGNTIYFGEGSWLTVV.

This chain uses TRBV9 with TRBJ2-3; a possible D gene is TRBD2 (6 bases). V gave up 0 bases and J gave up 3 bases, with 11 bases separating them. CDR1 is SGDLS and CDR2 is YYNGEE in the germline V gene. The CDR3 covers 15 residues. In DNA, the CDR3 is TGTGCCAGCAGCGTAGGGGGGGTTAGGACAGATACGCAGTATTTT. Protein product: CASSVGGVRTDTQYF.

V usage is TRBV11-3 and J usage is TRBJ2-2, with a weak D call TRBD2 (6 bases). The CDR3 totals 16 residues. Trimming shortened V by 0 bases and J by 0 bases, and 8 bases separated the two germline ends. CDR1 and CDR2 from the germline V gene are SGHNT and YENEEA. In DNA, the CDR3 is TGTGCCAGCAGCTTAGATCCGGGGGCGAACACCGGGGAGCTGTTTTTT. Its protein is CASSLDPGANTGELFF.

In nucleotides, the CDR3 is TGTGCCAGCAGCCGAGGGACAGGGCAGTTCTTC. Amino acid sequence: CASSRGTGQFF. V and J are TRBV7-2 and TRBJ2-1, with 8 bases aligning to TRBD1. From germline, CDR1 is SGHTA and CDR2 FQGNSA. The CDR3 is made up of 11 amino acids. V was clipped by 5 bases and J by 12 bases; unmatched bases: 3.

The rearrangement links TRBV18 to TRBJ2-7; D might be TRBD1 (6 bases). Trimming removed 2 bases from V and 2 bases from J, with 10 bases in between. This CDR3 is 14 amino acids long. Germline V CDR1 and CDR2: KGHSH, LQKENI. In DNA, the CDR3 is TGTGCCAGCTCACCATCAGGGGATACCTACGAGCAGTACTTC. Protein sequence: CASSPSGDTYEQYF.

This chain uses TRBV28 with TRBJ1-5; TRBD1 might be the D (6 bases). Trimming took 6 bases from V and 0 from J, leaving 15 bases between them. Germline V gene sequence: CDR1 MDHEN, CDR2 SYDVKM. The CDR3 sequence is 16 residues long. CDR3 nucleotide sequence: TGTGCCAGCAGCCTCGACAGGAGTTATAGCAATCAGCCCCAGCATTTT. Its protein is CASSLDRSYSNQPQHF. The full variable domain, its missing parts supplied by reference TRBV28 and TRBJ1-5, is DVKVTQSSRYLVKRTGEKVFLECVQDMDHENMFWYRQDPGLGLRLIYFSYDVKMKEKGDIPEGYSVSREKKERFSLILESASTNQTSMYLCASSLDRSYSNQPQHFGDGTRLSIL.

The genes are TRBV4-1 and TRBJ2-7, with 14 positions matching TRBD2. Trimming at V came to 3 bases and at J to 3 bases, leaving 4 bases not matched to a gene. The germline V gene has CDR1 MGHRA and CDR2 YSYEKL. The CDR3 spans 16 residues. Written as DNA, the CDR3 is TGCGCCAGCAGCCAGGACGGACTAGCGGGAGGCTACGAGCAGTACTTC. It translates to CASSQDGLAGGYEQYF.

The CDR3, as DNA: TGTGCCAGCGGAAAGGGGGTACCACAAGAGACCCAGTACTTC. This encodes CASGKGVPQETQYF. The rearrangement links TRBV27 to TRBJ2-5; D is perhaps TRBD1 (6 bases). CDR3 length: 14 residues. CDR1 and CDR2 from the germline V gene are MNHEY and SMNVEV (reference sequence). The germline V and J ends were trimmed by 8 bases and 2 bases, with 15 bases remaining between them.

This chain links TRBV28 with TRBJ2-3, with TRBD1 as a possible D gene (5 bases). The CDR3 loop spans 14 amino acids. Trimming took 2 bases from V and 7 from J, leaving 13 bases between them. Looked up from germline, CDR1 is MDHEN and CDR2 is SYDVKM. This chain's CDR3 is CASSLAGKLNTQYF. CDR3 bases: TGTGCCAGCAGTTTAGCAGGGAAACTAAATACGCAGTATTTT.

V usage is TRBV11-2 and J usage is TRBJ1-3; no clear D. Germline V gives CDR1 SGHAT, CDR2 FQNNGV. V lost 5 bases and J 4 bases, leaving 15 bases between the germline ends. The CDR3 runs to 15 residues. The CDR3 region has the DNA TGTGCCAGCAGCCTGGCCCCCGGACCCGGAAACACCATATATTTT. Residues: CASSLAPGPGNTIYF.

V and J are TRBV2 and TRBJ2-3, with D unclear. Germline lookup yields CDR1 SNHLY and CDR2 FYNNEI. The CDR3 length is 15 residues. V was trimmed by 8 bases and J by 1 base, leaving 16 bases between them. CDR3 in DNA: TGTGCCAGCCGAGTAATGGCGGCCGGCACAGATACGCAGTATTTT. Its translation is CASRVMAAGTDTQYF.

The chain couples TRBV27 to TRBJ2-5; TRBD1 or TRBD2 may be the D gene (6 bases each). The germline V and J ends were trimmed by 7 bases and 7 bases, with 13 bases remaining between them. The CDR3 length is 12 residues. The germline V gene encodes CDR1 MNHEY and CDR2 SMNVEV (reference sequence). CDR3 DNA: TGTGCCAGCATAAGTGGAGGGGGGACCCAGTACTTC. It encodes CASISGGGTQYF.

J is TRBJ1-2 and V is TRBV27; D is uncertain. V dropped 2 bases and J dropped 1 base, with 14 bases sitting between them. The CDR3 covers 16 residues. Germline CDR1 MNHEY, CDR2 SMNVEV (reference sequence). Here the CDR3 reads CASSLGSERINYGYTF. The CDR3 DNA is TGTGCCAGCAGTTTAGGCAGCGAACGAATTAACTATGGCTACACCTTC.

The V call is TRBV7-6, the J call TRBJ1-3, with 8 bases matching TRBD1. The CDR3 loop spans 15 amino acids. Germline CDR1 SGHVS, CDR2 FNYEAQ. J gave up 6 bases and V 5 bases, and 9 bases lay outside the gene matches. The CDR3, as DNA: TGTGCCAGCAGCAATACCGCGACAGGGGTAAACACCATATATTTT. Translated, it gives CASSNTATGVNTIYF. Filled out from reference TRBV7-6 and TRBJ1-3, the complete variable domain reads GAGVSQSPRYKVTKRGQDVALRCDPISGHVSLYWYRQALGQGPEFLTYFNYEAQQDKSGLPNDRFSAERPEGSISTLTIQRTEQRDSAMYRCASSNTATGVNTIYFGEGSWLTVV.

In regard to this clone: The sample holds other DNA sequences that translate to the same CDR3. The V gene is TRBV2, the J gene TRBJ2-5; a possible D gene is TRBD1 (8 bases). There are 15 residues in the CDR3. V shed 10 bases and J shed 5 bases, with 23 bases lying between them. Germline V CDR1 and CDR2: SNHLY, FYNNEI. DNA of the CDR3: TGTGCCACAGGACAGGGTATACTAGCGAGGGAGACCCAGTACTTC. It codes for CATGQGILARETQYF.

CDR3 residues: CASSRAGINEKLFF. CDR3 nucleotides: TGTGCCAGCAGTCGCGCAGGGATTAATGAAAAACTGTTTTTT. The rearrangement links TRBV25-1 to TRBJ1-4; maybe TRBD1 (5 bases). The V end lost 5 bases, the J end lost 4 bases, and 11 bases lay between the germline ends. CDR1 is MGHDK and CDR2 is SYGVNS in the germline V gene. CDR3 size: 14 residues.

This clone was counted a few times. The genes are TRBV19 and TRBJ2-2, with D unresolved. Germline-derived CDR1 and CDR2 are LNHDA and SQIVND (reference sequence). This CDR3 has 8 amino acids. The V gene lost 11 bases and the J gene lost 8 bases, with 3 bases spanning the gap. The CDR3 reads CAVGELFF. CDR3 bases: TGTGCCGTAGGGGAGCTGTTTTTT. Full variable domain (missing parts from reference TRBV19 and TRBJ2-2): DGGITQSPKYLFRKEGQNVTLSCEQNLNHDAMYWYRQDPGQGLRLIYYSQIVNDFQKGDIAEGYSVSREKKESFPLTVTSAQKNPTAFYLCAVGELFFGEGSRLTVL.